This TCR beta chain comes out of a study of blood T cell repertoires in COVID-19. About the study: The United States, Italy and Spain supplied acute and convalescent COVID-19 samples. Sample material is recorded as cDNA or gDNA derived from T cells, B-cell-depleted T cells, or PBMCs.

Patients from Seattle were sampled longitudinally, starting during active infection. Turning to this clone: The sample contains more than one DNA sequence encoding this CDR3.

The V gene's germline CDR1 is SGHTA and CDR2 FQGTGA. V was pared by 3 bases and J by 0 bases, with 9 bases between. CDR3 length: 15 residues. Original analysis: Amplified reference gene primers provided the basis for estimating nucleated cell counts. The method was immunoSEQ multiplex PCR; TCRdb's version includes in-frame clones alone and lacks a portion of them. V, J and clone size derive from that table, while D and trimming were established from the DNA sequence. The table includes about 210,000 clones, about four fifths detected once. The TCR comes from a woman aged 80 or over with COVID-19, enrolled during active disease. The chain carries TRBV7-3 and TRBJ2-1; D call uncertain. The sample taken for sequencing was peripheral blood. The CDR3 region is CASSFRGSSYNEQFF. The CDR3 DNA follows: TGTGCCAGCAGCTTCCGCGGAAGCTCCTACAATGAGCAGTTCTTC.